The rows below give T cell receptor beta chains drawn from one sample of a study of shared clonotypes between healthy human individuals. Method: immunoSEQ multiplex PCR; TCRdb's copy keeps in-frame clones and lacks some. The table includes 2 million to 2.5 million clones, approximately 93% detected once. Sequencing used naive CD4+ T cells from PBMCs. These receptors were taken from a man younger than 30 in good health. Some clones in this sample may be carry-over from other donors' samples. CDR3s include the opening cysteine and the closing phenylalanine or tryptophan. Only some rows state a clone size, as once, few, many or a class for expanded clones.

clone size	V gene	CDR3 protein
.	TRBV6-5	CASSLTGVNSPLHF
.	TRBV9	CASSPGLAGGPLENIQYF
.	TRBV2	CASRLVNEQFF
.	TRBV9	CASSVVRTANTGELFF
.	TRBV4-3	CASSQEGEYGYTF
.	TRBV30	CAWSVLGSNTGELFF
.	TRBV6-5	CASSFGDRGYEQYF
once	TRBV15	CATSRDRDGSQPQHF
.	TRBV28	CASGTKQGRGNQPQHF
.	TRBV28	CATSRGSGANVLTF
.	TRBV28	CASSLPTGTGDRDTQYF
.	TRBV2	CASTTLGVYNSPLHF
.	TRBV28	CASSLKVSREFF
.	TRBV7-2	CASSLRPFGEKLFF
few	TRBV29-1	CSVEVPGTYTEAFF
.	TRBV29-1	CSVAGLGSYNEQFF
.	TRBV6-1	CASSDGGPRSGELFF
.	TRBV7-9	CASSLGGGNTIYF
.	TRBV29-1	CSHRGSSYNEQFF
.	TRBV7-2	CASSRGHQGSTQYF
.	TRBV5-1	CASSGTGASTDTQYF
.	TRBV6-1	CASSNRDGYGYTF
.	TRBV18	CASSPELGETQYF
once	TRBV5-1	CASSFHRDTEAFF
.	TRBV19	CASSTGQGVGYANTGELFF
.	TRBV9	CASSPDPTSGREGEQFF
.	TRBV6-5	CASSSGQGTNQPQHF
.	TRBV7-2	CASSRQGASNQPQHF
.	TRBV11-1	CASSPGLAGAETQYF
.	TRBV7-3	CASSASGRGTGELFF
.	TRBV27	CASSLRGTDRFYGYTF
once	TRBV27	CASSSQGGANVLTF
.	TRBV6-5	CASSLQGALAGELFF